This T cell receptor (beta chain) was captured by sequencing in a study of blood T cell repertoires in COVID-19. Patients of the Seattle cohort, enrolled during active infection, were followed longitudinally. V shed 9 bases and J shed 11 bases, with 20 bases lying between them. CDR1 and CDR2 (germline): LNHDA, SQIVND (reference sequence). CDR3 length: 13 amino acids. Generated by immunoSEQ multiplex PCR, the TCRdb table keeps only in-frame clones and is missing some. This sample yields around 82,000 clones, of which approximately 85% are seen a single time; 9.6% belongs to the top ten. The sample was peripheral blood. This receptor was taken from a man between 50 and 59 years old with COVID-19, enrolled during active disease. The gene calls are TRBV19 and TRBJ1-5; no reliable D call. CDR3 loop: CASVQGSRGSQHF. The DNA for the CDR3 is TGTGCCAGCGTACAAGGATCCCGAGGGTCCCAGCATTTT. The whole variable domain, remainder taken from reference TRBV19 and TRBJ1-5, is DGGITQSPKYLFRKEGQNVTLSCEQNLNHDAMYWYRQDPGQGLRLIYYSQIVNDFQKGDIAEGYSVSREKKESFPLTVTSAQKNPTAFYLCASVQGSRGSQHFGDGTRLSIL.